Listed below are T cell receptor beta chains from one sample, sequenced in a study of read filtering for tumor transcriptome and immune sequencing. MiXCR was run by TCRdb on the reads, yielding one entry per CDR3 protein. The table includes tens of thousands of distinct CDR3 sequences, about 19% detected once. The material sequenced was a population of CD138-negative cells sorted from bone marrow. All receptors come from a donor at least 40 years old with multiple myeloma. CDR3s include the opening cysteine and the closing phenylalanine or tryptophan. A D gene is named only where the DNA matches it firmly. Where a row states a size, it is once, few, many or the class of an expanded clone; other rows omit it.

abundance	d_gene	v_gene	j_gene	CDR3nt	CDR3aa
many	TRBD2	TRBV18	TRBJ2-1	TGTGCCAGCTCACCACCCGCGGGGGGGCCGTGGAATGAGCAGTTCTTC	CASSPPAGGPWNEQFF
many	-	TRBV28	TRBJ1-5	TGTGCCAGCAGTCCAAGGGGGTATTCCGGAATTCAGCCCCAGCATTTT	CASSPRGYSGIQPQHF
many	TRBD1	TRBV29-1	TRBJ1-5	TGCAGCGTTGTAGCAGGGGGTGGAGAGCCCCAGCATTTT	CSVVAGGGEPQHF
medium-sized	TRBD1	TRBV6-6	TRBJ2-1	TGTGCCAGCAGTTACTGGGGGCAGGGGGCAGGCGAGCAGTTCTTC	CASSYWGQGAGEQFF
-	-	TRBV12-3/TRBV12-4	TRBJ1-1	TGTGCCAGCAGTAGTTGGATGACTGAAGCTTTCTTT	CASSSWMTEAFF
many	TRBD1	TRBV10-3	TRBJ2-1	TGTGCCGCCAAGGGGACAGTTGAGAATGAGCAGTTCTTC	CAAKGTVENEQFF
many	-	TRBV6-1	TRBJ1-1	TGTGCCAGCAATTTTCGGGGTCAGAACACTGAAGCTTTCTTT	CASNFRGQNTEAFF
many	-	TRBV7-9	TRBJ1-5	TGTGCCAGCAGCTTAGACGGGATGGGCAATCAGCCCCAGCATTTT	CASSLDGMGNQPQHF
-	-	TRBV30	TRBJ1-1	TGTGCCTGGAGCCAGGGTGTCACTGAAGCTTTCTTT	CAWSQGVTEAFF
many	TRBD2	TRBV12-3/TRBV12-4	TRBJ2-3	TGTGCCAGCGAGCGGGGGGGATCAGATACGCAGTATTTT	CASERGGSDTQYF
-	-	TRBV19	TRBJ2-4	TGTGCCAGTAGTAAGAACCAGGGGGCCAAAAACATTCAGTACTTC	CASSKNQGAKNIQYF